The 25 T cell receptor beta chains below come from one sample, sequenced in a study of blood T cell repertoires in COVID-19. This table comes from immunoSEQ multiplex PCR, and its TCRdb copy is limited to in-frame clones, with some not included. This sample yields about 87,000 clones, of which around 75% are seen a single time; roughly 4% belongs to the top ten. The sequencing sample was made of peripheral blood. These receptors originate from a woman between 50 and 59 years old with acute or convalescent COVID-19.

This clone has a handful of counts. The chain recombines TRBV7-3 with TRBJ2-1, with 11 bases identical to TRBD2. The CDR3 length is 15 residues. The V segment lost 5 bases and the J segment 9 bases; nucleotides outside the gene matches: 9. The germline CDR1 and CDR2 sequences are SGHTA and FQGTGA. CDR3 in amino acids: CASSPLLAGASEQFF. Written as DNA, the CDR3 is TGTGCCAGCAGCCCTCTACTAGCGGGGGCGAGTGAGCAGTTCTTC.

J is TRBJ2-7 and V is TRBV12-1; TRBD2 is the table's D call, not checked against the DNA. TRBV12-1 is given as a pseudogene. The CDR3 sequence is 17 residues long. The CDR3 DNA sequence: TGTGCCAGCAGCTTTGCGCCCCCTATAGACTGCTCCTACGAGCAGTACTTC. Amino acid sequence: CASSFAPPIDCSYEQYF.

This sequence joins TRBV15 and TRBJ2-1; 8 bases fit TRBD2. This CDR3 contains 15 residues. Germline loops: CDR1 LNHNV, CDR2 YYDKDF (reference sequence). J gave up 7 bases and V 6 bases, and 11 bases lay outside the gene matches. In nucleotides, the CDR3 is TGTGCCACCAGTAAGCGGGAGCCGGGGCTTAATGAGCAGTTCTTC. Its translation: CATSKREPGLNEQFF.

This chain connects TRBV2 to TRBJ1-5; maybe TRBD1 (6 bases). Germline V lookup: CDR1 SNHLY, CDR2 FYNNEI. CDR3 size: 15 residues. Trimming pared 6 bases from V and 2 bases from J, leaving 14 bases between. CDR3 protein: CASSLREGGNQPQHF. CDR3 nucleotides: TGTGCCAGCAGCCTCCGGGAGGGGGGCAATCAGCCCCAGCATTTT.

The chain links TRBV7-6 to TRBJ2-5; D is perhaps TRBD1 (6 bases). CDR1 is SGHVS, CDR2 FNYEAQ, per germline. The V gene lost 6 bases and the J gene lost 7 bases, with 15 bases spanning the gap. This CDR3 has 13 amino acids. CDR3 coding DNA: TGTGCCAGCAGACCACAGGGCGCGGGGACCCAGTACTTC. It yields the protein CASRPQGAGTQYF.

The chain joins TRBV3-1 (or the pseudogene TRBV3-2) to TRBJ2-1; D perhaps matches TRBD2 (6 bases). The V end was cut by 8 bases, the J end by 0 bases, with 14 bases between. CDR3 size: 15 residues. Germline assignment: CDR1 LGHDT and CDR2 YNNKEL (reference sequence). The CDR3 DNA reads TGTGCCAGCGGGGTTAGCGGACACTCCTACAATGAGCAGTTCTTC. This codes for CASGVSGHSYNEQFF.

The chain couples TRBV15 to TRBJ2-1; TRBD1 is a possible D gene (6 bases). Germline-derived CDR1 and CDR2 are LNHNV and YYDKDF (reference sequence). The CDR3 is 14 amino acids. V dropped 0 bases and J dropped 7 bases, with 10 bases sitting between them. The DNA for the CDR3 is TGTGCCACCAGCAGAGACAGGGGTCCAAATGAGCAGTTCTTC. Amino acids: CATSRDRGPNEQFF.

Written as DNA, the CDR3 is TGTGCCAGCAGCCCCGGACAGGGTTACTCACCCCTCCACTTT. Amino acids: CASSPGQGYSPLHF. This chain joins TRBV7-9 and TRBJ1-6; 8 positions agree with TRBD1. The junction had 7 bases not matched to a gene; V was cut back by 5 bases and J by 10 bases. The CDR3 runs 14 residues. Germline V gives CDR1 SEHNR, CDR2 FQNEAQ (reference sequence).

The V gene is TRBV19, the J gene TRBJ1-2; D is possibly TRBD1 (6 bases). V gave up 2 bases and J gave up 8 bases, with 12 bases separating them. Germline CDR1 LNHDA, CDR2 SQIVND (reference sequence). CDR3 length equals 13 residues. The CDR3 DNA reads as TGTGCCAGTAGTATAATTTCCAGGGGAGGCTACACCTTC. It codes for CASSIISRGGYTF.

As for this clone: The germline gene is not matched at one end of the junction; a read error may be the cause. CDR3 nucleotide sequence: TGCGCCAGCAGCGGCAGGACTAGCGGGGGCCGGTGGGATTTT. It is translated as CASSGRTSGGRWDF. The chain is built from TRBV5-1 and TRBJ2-3; TRBD2 matches 13 bases. Germline V gives CDR1 SGHRS, CDR2 YFSETQ. The CDR3 is 14 amino acids.

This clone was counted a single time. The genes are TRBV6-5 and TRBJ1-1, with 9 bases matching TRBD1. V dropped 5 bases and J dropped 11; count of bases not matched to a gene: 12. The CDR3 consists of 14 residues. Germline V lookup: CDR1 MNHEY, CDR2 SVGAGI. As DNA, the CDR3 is TGTGCCAGCAGTCCCCGGACAGGGGTCGCGTTCGCTTTCTTT. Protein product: CASSPRTGVAFAFF.

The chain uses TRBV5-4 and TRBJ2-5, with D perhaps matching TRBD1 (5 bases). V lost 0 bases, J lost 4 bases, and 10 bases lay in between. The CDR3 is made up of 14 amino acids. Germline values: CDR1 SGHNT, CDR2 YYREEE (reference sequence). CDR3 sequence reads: CASSLDRRPETQYF. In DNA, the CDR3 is TGTGCCAGCAGCTTGGACAGGCGACCAGAGACCCAGTACTTC.

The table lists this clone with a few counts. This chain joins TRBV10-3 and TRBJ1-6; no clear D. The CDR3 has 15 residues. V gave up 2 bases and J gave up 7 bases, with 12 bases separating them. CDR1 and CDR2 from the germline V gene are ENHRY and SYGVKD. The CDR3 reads CAISEGSRENSPLHF. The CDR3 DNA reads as TGTGCCATCAGTGAGGGTAGTAGGGAGAATTCACCCCTCCACTTT.

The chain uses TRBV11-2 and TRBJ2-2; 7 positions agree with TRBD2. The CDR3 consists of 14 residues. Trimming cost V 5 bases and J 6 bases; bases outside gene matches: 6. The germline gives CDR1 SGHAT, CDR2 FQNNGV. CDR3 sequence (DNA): TGTGCCAGCAGCCCCGGACTAGTCGCCGGGGAGCTGTTTTTT. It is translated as CASSPGLVAGELFF.

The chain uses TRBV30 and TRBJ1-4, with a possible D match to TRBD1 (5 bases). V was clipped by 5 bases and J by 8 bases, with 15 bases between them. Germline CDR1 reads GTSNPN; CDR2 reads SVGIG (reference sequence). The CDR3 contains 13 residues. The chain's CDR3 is CAWFSRGQEKLFF. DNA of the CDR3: TGTGCCTGGTTCTCAAGGGGCCAAGAAAAACTGTTTTTT.

CDR3 protein: CASRLHRENQPQHF. CDR3 DNA: TGTGCCAGCAGGCTTCACAGGGAGAATCAGCCCCAGCATTTT. The V call is TRBV19, the J call TRBJ1-5; D perhaps matches TRBD1 (6 bases). CDR1 is LNHDA and CDR2 is SQIVND in the germline V gene (reference sequence). CDR3 length equals 14 residues. V was shortened by 9 bases and J by 4 bases, with 16 bases between the two germline ends.

CDR3 sequence reads: CASSPTGIMNEQYF. DNA for the CDR3: TGTGCCAGCAGCCCGACAGGAATAATGAACGAGCAGTACTTC. The V call is TRBV6-2 or TRBV6-3, the J call TRBJ2-7, with D possibly being TRBD1 (6 bases). The CDR3 contains 14 residues. From germline, CDR1 is MNHEY and CDR2 SVGEGT. Deletions cut 6 bases from V and 5 bases from J, with 17 bases between.

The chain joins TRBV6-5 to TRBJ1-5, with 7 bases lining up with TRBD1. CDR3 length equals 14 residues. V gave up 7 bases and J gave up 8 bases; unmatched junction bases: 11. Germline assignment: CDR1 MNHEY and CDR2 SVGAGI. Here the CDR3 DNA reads TGTGCCAGCAAAAAGGGGGCCAGTGTGGAGCCCCAGCATTTT. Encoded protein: CASKKGASVEPQHF.

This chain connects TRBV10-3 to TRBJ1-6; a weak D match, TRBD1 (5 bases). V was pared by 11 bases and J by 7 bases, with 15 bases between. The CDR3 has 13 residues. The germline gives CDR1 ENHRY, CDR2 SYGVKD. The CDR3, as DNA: TGTGCCTCGGGGCGGGGTGAGAATTCACCCCTCCACTTT. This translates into CASGRGENSPLHF.

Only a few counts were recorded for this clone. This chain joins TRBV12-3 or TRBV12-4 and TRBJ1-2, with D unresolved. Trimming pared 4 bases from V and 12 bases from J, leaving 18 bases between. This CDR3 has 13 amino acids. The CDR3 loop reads CASSSSPLVNHTF. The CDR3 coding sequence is TGTGCCAGCAGTTCTTCACCATTAGTCAACCACACCTTC.

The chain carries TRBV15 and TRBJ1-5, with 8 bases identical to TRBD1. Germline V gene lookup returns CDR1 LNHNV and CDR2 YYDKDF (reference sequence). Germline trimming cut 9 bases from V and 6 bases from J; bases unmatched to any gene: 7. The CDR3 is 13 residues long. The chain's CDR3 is CATGQGSGQPQHF. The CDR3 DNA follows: TGTGCCACTGGACAGGGTTCAGGTCAGCCCCAGCATTTT.

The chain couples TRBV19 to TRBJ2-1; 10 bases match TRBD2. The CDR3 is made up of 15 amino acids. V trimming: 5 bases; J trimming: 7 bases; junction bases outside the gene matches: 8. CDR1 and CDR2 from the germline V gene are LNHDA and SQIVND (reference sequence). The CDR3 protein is CASSETSGESNEQFF. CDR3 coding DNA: TGTGCCAGTAGTGAAACTAGCGGGGAATCAAATGAGCAGTTCTTC.

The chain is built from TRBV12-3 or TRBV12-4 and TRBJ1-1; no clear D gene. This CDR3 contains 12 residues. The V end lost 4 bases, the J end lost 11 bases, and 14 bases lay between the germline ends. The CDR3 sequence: CASSYRGIGAFF. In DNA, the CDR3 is TGTGCCAGCAGTTATAGAGGGATCGGGGCTTTCTTT.

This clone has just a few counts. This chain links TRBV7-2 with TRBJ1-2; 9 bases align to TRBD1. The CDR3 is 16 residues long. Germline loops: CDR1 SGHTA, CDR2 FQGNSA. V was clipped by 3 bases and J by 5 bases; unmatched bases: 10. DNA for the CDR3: TGTGCCAGCAGCTTGTTAGCTCCGGGACAGGGATATGGCTACACCTTC. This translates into CASSLLAPGQGYGYTF.

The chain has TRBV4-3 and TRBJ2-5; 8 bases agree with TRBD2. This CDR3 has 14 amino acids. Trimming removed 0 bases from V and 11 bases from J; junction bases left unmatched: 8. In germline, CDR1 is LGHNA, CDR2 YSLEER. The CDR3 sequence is CASSQDPGLGSQYF. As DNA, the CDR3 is TGCGCCAGCAGCCAAGATCCGGGACTAGGGTCTCAGTACTTC.